Described below is a single T cell receptor beta chain sequence and its context. The antigen remains undetermined. As for time point: patch test 1, 2 weeks after DPC sensitization. The treatment was: therapeutic diphenylcyclopropenone sensitization with weekly scalp DPC. This CDR3 region has 16 residues. After removal of 1 base from V and 9 bases from J, the junction contained 9 bases not matched to a gene. Germline loops: CDR1 LGHDT, CDR2 YNNKEL (reference sequence). Each CDR3 protein gets one entry after TCRdb re-called the RACE reads with MiXCR. Among 95,000 to 100,000 distinct CDR3 sequences listed, approximately 13% were seen once. The entry originates in a study of human T cells and chemical hapten exposure. Overall study: Scalp application of diphenylcyclopropenone was performed weekly in patients across the entire approximately 24-week study. Small differences in pooled library volume mainly drove the variation in TCR yields per sample. Study outcomes and limitations: Because all patients had alopecia, their immune responses might differ from healthy ones. TCRs at high frequency, those above 1 in 1000, did not change with DPC sensitization.

Sequencing used whole blood, obtained in connection with sensitization to the hapten diphenylcyclopropenone (DPC). This chain joins TRBV3-1 and TRBJ1-5, with TRBD1 matching 10 bases. The sequence was obtained from a woman aged 35 to 49 with alopecia areata. Some clones in this sample may be carry-over from other donors' samples. The chain's CDR3 is CASSQGLTGGARPQHF. For the CDR3, the DNA is TGTGCCAGCAGCCAAGGCTTGACAGGGGGCGCGAGGCCCCAGCATTTT.